Included here is one TCR beta chain sequence, with context. This record belongs to a study of cytotoxic CD8 clonotypes in ibrutinib-treated CLL. Assay used: immunoSEQ multiplex PCR; TCRdb lists only in-frame clones, some missing. Of some 140,000 clones listed, more than 85% are singletons. Germline assignment: CDR1 DFQATT and CDR2 SNEGSKA (reference sequence). V lost 6 bases and J lost 5, with 5 bases in between. CDR3 size: 10 residues. This sequence joins TRBV20-1 and TRBJ2-1; D ambiguous. This clonotype was obtained from a human donor with chronic lymphocytic leukemia. The sequences come from PBMCs, collected after 12 months of ibrutinib treatment. The DNA of the CDR3 is TGCAGTGCAAAAGACAATGAGCAGTTCTTC. It codes for CSAKDNEQFF.